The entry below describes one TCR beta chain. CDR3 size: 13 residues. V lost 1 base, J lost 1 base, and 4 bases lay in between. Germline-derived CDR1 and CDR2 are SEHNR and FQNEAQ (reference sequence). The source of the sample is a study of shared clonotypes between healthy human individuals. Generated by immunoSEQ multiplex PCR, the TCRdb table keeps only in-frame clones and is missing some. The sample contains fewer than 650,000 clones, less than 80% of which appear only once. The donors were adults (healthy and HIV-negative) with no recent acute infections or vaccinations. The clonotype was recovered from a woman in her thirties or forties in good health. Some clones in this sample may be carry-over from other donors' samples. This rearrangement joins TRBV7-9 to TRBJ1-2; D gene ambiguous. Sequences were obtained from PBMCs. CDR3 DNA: TGTGCCAGCAGCTTAGACAGTAACTATGGCTACACCTTC. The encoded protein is CASSLDSNYGYTF.